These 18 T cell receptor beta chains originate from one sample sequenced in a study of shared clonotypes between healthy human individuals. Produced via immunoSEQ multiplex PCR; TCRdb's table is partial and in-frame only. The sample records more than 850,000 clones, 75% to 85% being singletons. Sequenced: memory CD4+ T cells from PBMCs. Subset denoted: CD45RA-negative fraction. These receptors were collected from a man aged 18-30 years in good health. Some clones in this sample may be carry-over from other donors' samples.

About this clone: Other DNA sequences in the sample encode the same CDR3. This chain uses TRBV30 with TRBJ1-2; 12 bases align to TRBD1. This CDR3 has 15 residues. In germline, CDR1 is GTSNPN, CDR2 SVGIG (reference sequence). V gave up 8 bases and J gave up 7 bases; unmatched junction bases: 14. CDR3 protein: CAKEGGGQGAGGYTF. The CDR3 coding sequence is TGTGCCAAGGAAGGTGGGGGACAGGGGGCCGGTGGCTACACCTTC.

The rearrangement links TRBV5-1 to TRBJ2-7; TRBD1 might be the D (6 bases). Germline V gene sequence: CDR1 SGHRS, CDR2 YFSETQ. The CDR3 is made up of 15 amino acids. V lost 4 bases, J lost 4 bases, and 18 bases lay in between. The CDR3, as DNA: TGCGCCAGCAGCCCCCACTACAGGGTTGAGTACGAGCAGTACTTC. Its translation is CASSPHYRVEYEQYF.

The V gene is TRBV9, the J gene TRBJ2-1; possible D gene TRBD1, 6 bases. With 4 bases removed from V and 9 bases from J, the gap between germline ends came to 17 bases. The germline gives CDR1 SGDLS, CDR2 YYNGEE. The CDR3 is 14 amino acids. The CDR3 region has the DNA TGTGCCAGCAGCCCTGGGATGGGGGCCGGTGAGCAGTTCTTC. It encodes CASSPGMGAGEQFF.

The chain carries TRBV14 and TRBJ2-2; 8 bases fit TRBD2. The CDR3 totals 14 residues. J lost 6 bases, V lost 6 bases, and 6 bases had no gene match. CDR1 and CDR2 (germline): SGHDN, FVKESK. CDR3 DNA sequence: TGTGCCAGCAGGCAGGGACTAGAAGCCGGGGAGCTGTTTTTT. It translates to CASRQGLEAGELFF.

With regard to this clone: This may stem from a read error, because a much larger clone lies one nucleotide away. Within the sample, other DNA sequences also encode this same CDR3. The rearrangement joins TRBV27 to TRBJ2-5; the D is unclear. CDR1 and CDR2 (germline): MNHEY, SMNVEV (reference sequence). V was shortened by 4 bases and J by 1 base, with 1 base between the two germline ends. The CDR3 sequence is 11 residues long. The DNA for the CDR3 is TGTGCCAGCAGTTCCCAAGAGACCCAGTACTTC. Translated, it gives CASSSQETQYF.

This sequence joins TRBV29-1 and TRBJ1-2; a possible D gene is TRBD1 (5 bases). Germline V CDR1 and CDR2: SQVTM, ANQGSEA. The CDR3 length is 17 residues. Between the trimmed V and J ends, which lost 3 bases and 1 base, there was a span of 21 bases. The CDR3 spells CSVDHARGLRGNYGYTF. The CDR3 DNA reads TGCAGCGTTGACCACGCTAGGGGCCTAAGGGGTAACTATGGCTACACCTTC.

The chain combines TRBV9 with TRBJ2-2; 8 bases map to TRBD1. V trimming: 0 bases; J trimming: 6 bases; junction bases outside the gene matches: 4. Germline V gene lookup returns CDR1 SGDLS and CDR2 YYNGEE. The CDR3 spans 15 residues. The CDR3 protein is CASSVGTGWAGELFF. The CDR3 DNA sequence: TGTGCCAGCAGCGTAGGGACAGGGTGGGCCGGGGAGCTGTTTTTT.

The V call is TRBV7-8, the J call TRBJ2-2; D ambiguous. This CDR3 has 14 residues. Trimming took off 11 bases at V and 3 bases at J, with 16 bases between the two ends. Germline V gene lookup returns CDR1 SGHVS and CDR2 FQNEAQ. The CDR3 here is CACQASTYTGELFF. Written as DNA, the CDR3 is TGTGCCTGTCAGGCCAGTACTTACACCGGGGAGCTGTTTTTT.

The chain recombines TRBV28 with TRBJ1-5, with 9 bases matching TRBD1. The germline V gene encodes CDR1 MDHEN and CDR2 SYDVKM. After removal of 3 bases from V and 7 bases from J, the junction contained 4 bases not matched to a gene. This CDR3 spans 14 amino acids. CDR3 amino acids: CASSFVDRGQPQHF. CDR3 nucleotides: TGTGCCAGCAGTTTTGTGGACAGGGGACAGCCCCAGCATTTT.

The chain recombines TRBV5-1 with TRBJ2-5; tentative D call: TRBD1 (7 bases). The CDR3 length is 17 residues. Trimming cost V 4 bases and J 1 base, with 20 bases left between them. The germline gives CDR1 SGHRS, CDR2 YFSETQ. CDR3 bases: TGCGCCAGCAGCCGCCGGGGCGGGGACAGAGCCCAAGAGACCCAGTACTTC. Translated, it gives CASSRRGGDRAQETQYF.

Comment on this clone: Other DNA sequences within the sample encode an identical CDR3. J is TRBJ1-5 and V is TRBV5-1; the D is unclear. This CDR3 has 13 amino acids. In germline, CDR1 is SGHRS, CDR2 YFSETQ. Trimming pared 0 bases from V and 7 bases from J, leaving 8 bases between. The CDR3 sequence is CASSLGLRQPQHF. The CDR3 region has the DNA TGCGCCAGCAGCTTGGGACTCCGGCAGCCCCAGCATTTT.

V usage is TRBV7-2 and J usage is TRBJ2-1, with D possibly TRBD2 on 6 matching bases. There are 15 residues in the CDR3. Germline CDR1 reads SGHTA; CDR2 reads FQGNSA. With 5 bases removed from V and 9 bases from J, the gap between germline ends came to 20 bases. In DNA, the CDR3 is TGTGCCAGCAGCCCCTCTGGGCGGTCGGGGGTTGAGCAGTTCTTC. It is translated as CASSPSGRSGVEQFF.

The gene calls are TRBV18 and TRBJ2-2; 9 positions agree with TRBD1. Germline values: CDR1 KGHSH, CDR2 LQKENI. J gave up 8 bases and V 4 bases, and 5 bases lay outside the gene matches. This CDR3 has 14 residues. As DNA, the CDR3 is TGTGCCAGCTCACTGGGACAGGGTGCTGGGGAGCTGTTTTTT. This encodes CASSLGQGAGELFF.

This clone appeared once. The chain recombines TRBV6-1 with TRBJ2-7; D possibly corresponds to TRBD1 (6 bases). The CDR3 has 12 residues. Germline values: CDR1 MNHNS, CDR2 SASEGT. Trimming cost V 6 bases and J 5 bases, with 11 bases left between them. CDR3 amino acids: CASSEHRDEQYF. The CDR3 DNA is TGTGCCAGCAGCGAACACAGGGACGAGCAGTACTTC.

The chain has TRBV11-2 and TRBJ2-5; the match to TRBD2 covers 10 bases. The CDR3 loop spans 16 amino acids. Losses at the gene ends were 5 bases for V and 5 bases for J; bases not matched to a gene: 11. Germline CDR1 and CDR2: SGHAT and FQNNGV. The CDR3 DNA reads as TGTGCCAGCAGCCCGGGGGAACTAGCGGGATCGGAGACCCAGTACTTC. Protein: CASSPGELAGSETQYF.

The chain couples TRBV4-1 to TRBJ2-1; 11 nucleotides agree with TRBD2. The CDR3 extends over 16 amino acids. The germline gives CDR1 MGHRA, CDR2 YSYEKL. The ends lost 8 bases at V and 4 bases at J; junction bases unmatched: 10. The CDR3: CASGNVAGGGYNEQFF. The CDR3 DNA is TGCGCCAGCGGCAATGTAGCGGGAGGGGGGTACAATGAGCAGTTCTTC.

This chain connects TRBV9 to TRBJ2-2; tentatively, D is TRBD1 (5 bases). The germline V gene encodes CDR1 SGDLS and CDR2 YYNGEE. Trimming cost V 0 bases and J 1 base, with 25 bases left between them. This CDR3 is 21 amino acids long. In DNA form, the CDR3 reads TGTGCCAGCAGCGTAGGCCAGCGCTGGGGCACCCCTACGGAGAACACCGGGGAGCTGTTTTTT. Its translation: CASSVGQRWGTPTENTGELFF.

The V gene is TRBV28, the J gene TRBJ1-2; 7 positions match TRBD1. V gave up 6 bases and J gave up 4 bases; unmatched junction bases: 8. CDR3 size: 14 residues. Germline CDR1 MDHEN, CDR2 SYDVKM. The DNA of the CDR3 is TGTGCCAGCAGAAAAGGAGGACAGGCCTATGGCTACACCTTC. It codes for CASRKGGQAYGYTF.